The source of this T cell receptor (beta chain) is a study of T cells after yellow fever vaccination. A universal primer site and UMIs were added as TCR cDNA was made by 5'RACE template switching. One entry per CDR3 protein results from TCRdb running MiXCR on the 5' RACE reads. The sample records hundreds of thousands of distinct CDR3 sequences, under 15% being singletons. This clonotype was counted between two and nine times. Germline V gene lookup returns CDR1 DFQATT and CDR2 SNEGSKA (reference sequence). The length of the CDR3 is 14 residues. The V and J ends lost 6 bases and 4 bases respectively, with 18 bases between them.

The TCR comes from a man younger than 30 who received the YFV17D yellow fever vaccine. The sequences come from CD4+ T cells sorted from PBMCs, collected 15 days after the yellow fever booster vaccination. The V and J genes are TRBV20-1 and TRBJ1-2; tentatively, D is TRBD1 (6 bases). CDR3 sequence: CSAAGQPQLYGYTF. DNA of the CDR3: TGCAGTGCAGCAGGACAGCCTCAACTCTATGGCTACACCTTC.